This T cell receptor (beta chain) was identified during a study of molecular identifiers for immune sequencing clone quantification. Investigators produced naive CD8 libraries from roughly 20,000 to 1,000,000 sorted cells, drawing on 10%, 30% or 50% RNA. Naive CD8 T cell sorting was performed on the CD8+CD4-CCR7+CD45RA+ phenotype. As to this clonotype: Its target is not known.

TCR libraries were built in bulk with a published protocol and specific TCR primers. TCRdb fed the PCR reads into MiXCR, producing one record per CDR3 protein. The sample lists 80,000 to 130,000 distinct CDR3 sequences; around 33% were seen once. Study results and limitations: Around 940,000 naive cells reportedly did not prevent detection of spiked Jurkat TCR RNA from one cell.

Input material: naive CD8+ T cells from blood, with Jurkat cell RNA spiked in. Subset given: FACS-sorted CD8+CD4-CCR7+CD45RA+ naive T cells. This clonotype originated in a human donor in good health. Some libraries in this study had Jurkat cell RNA spiked in.

CDR3 sequence: CASSDALGGEQFF. CDR3 DNA sequence: TGTGCCAGCAGCGACGCATTAGGTGGTGAGCAGTTCTTC. V and J are TRBV9 and TRBJ2-1; D is unclear. CDR1 and CDR2 (germline): SGDLS, YYNGEE. This CDR3 contains 13 residues. With 3 bases removed from V and 9 bases from J, the gap between germline ends came to 13 bases.